These 25 T cell receptor beta chains were all obtained from the same sample, sequenced in a study of graft-versus-host responses after intestinal transplantation. These receptors have no identified antigens. Sequencing used immunoSEQ multiplex PCR; TCRdb keeps in-frame clones, though not all of them. The table has more than 100,000 clones, roughly 93% seen once. Sequencing used unstimulated CD8+ T cells sorted from spleen or lymph node cells, obtained before intestinal transplant. Receptor source: a human donor who received an intestinal transplant.

The genes are TRBV27 and TRBJ2-7; D possibly corresponds to TRBD1 (5 bases). The CDR3 length is 13 residues. The V gene lost 2 bases and the J gene lost 4 bases, with 9 bases spanning the gap. The V gene's germline CDR1 is MNHEY and CDR2 SMNVEV (reference sequence). The CDR3 spells CASSLGREYEQYF. The CDR3, as DNA: TGTGCCAGCAGTTTAGGCAGGGAATACGAGCAGTACTTC.

The chain uses TRBV5-6 and TRBJ1-1; D gene uncertain. This CDR3 contains 16 residues. Trimming took 4 bases from V and 5 from J, leaving 21 bases between them. CDR1 is SGHDT, CDR2 YYEEEE, per germline. CDR3 coding DNA: TGTGCCAGCAGCCTAAGGGAGTCGGTCGGGGAGACTGAAGCTTTCTTT. Translated, it gives CASSLRESVGETEAFF.

V usage is TRBV5-1 and J usage is TRBJ1-1, with unresolved D. The V gene's germline CDR1 is SGHRS and CDR2 YFSETQ. The CDR3 length is 14 residues. V shed 7 bases and J shed 3 bases, with 16 bases lying between them. The CDR3 nucleotides are TGCGCCAGCCGCTCCCCGGGGAGGGACACTGAAGCTTTCTTT. It translates to CASRSPGRDTEAFF.

As concerns this clone: The same CDR3 also results from other DNA sequences found in this sample. The chain is built from TRBV6-1 and TRBJ1-5, with 8 nucleotides matching TRBD1. Germline trimming cut 6 bases from V and 7 bases from J; bases unmatched to any gene: 8. Germline loops: CDR1 MNHNS, CDR2 SASEGT. The CDR3 totals 14 residues. The CDR3 protein is CASSATGGEQPQHF. As DNA, the CDR3 is TGTGCCAGCAGCGCCACAGGGGGTGAGCAGCCCCAGCATTTT.

V usage is TRBV6-1 and J usage is TRBJ1-2; possibly TRBD1 for D (6 bases). V lost 6 bases, J lost 3 bases, and 14 bases lay in between. CDR3 length equals 14 residues. Germline CDR1 MNHNS, CDR2 SASEGT. In DNA, the CDR3 is TGTGCCAGCAGAAGGGAGGGGGATTACTATGGCTACACCTTC. It translates to CASRREGDYYGYTF.

The V call is TRBV2, the J call TRBJ1-3; no definite D call. The CDR3 extends over 15 amino acids. The V end lost 2 bases, the J end lost 1 base, and 9 bases lay between the germline ends. CDR1 is SNHLY and CDR2 is FYNNEI in the germline V gene. The CDR3 spells CASSENPLSGNTIYF. The DNA for the CDR3 is TGTGCCAGCAGTGAAAACCCGTTGTCTGGAAACACCATATATTTT.

The chain employs TRBV7-8 and TRBJ1-1, with 7 bases lining up with TRBD1. Trimming at V came to 1 base and at J to 1 base, leaving 0 bases not matched to a gene. The CDR3 is 14 residues long. Per the germline V gene, CDR1 is SGHVS and CDR2 is FQNEAQ. CDR3 nucleotides: TGTGCCAGCAGCTTAGGACAGGGGAACACTGAAGCTTTCTTT. This sequence encodes CASSLGQGNTEAFF.

The rearrangement joins TRBV14 to TRBJ1-3; no definite D call. Trimming pared 2 bases from V and 0 bases from J, leaving 5 bases between. This CDR3 region has 14 residues. CDR1 and CDR2 (germline): SGHDN, FVKESK. DNA for the CDR3: TGTGCCAGCAGCCAAACCAGCTCTGGAAACACCATATATTTT. Amino acid sequence: CASSQTSSGNTIYF.

This chain links TRBV27 with TRBJ2-2; D ambiguous. This CDR3 spans 11 amino acids. The germline gives CDR1 MNHEY, CDR2 SMNVEV (reference sequence). Trimming removed 7 bases from V and 7 bases from J, with 7 bases in between. CDR3: CASKWNGELFF. CDR3 DNA sequence: TGTGCCAGCAAATGGAACGGGGAGCTGTTTTTT.

This sequence joins TRBV27 and TRBJ2-3; TRBD2 agrees at 9 bases. Germline assignment: CDR1 MNHEY and CDR2 SMNVEV (reference sequence). The length of the CDR3 is 16 residues. The J segment lost 6 bases and the V segment lost 6 bases, leaving 13 bases of the junction unmatched. CDR3 protein: CASRPPGGGAADTQYF. In DNA form, the CDR3 reads TGTGCCAGCAGGCCCCCTGGCGGGGGGGCGGCTGATACGCAGTATTTT.

The CDR3 protein is CASGLASYEQYF. The DNA of the CDR3 is TGTGCCAGCGGACTAGCGTCCTACGAGCAGTACTTC. The genes are TRBV27 and TRBJ2-7; 9 positions match TRBD2. The CDR3 loop spans 12 amino acids. Unmatched junction bases numbered 0, after V lost 8 bases and J lost 1 base. Germline CDR1 and CDR2: MNHEY and SMNVEV (reference sequence).

The chain carries TRBV4-1 and TRBJ2-1; D not resolved. V was pared by 0 bases and J by 3 bases, with 9 bases between. Germline CDR1 is MGHRA and CDR2 is YSYEKL. CDR3 length: 15 residues. Here the CDR3 reads CASSQEPDGYNEQFF. CDR3 sequence (DNA): TGCGCCAGCAGCCAAGAACCAGATGGCTACAATGAGCAGTTCTTC.

V is TRBV16 and J is TRBJ1-2; D not certain. V lost 4 bases and J 6 bases, leaving 12 bases between the germline ends. This CDR3 has 13 amino acids. Germline values: CDR1 KGHSY, CDR2 FQNENV. In DNA, the CDR3 is TGTGCCAGCAGCCCTGGCTCAAATAATGGCTACACCTTC. It translates to CASSPGSNNGYTF.

This CDR3 is CASSPSGGAEQYF. CDR3 DNA: TGTGCCAGCAGTCCTAGCGGGGGTGCCGAGCAGTACTTC. The gene calls are TRBV6-5 and TRBJ2-7; 10 positions match TRBD2. Germline values: CDR1 MNHEY, CDR2 SVGAGI. The V segment lost 5 bases and the J segment 6 bases; nucleotides outside the gene matches: 4. CDR3 length: 13 residues.

As to this clone: Distinct nucleotide sequences in the sample also encode this CDR3. The chain recombines TRBV29-1 with TRBJ2-7; possibly TRBD1 for D (6 bases). The V end was cut by 4 bases, the J end by 2 bases, with 12 bases between. This CDR3 has 13 amino acids. Germline values: CDR1 SQVTM, CDR2 ANQGSEA. CDR3 protein: CSVAGGNTYEQYF. CDR3 coding DNA: TGCAGCGTTGCTGGGGGCAATACCTACGAGCAGTACTTC.

The chain carries TRBV6-5 and TRBJ2-1; 7 bases fit TRBD1. Germline lookup yields CDR1 MNHEY and CDR2 SVGAGI. The junction had 4 bases not matched to a gene; V was cut back by 1 base and J by 7 bases. The CDR3 runs to 14 residues. In DNA, the CDR3 is TGTGCCAGCAGTTACTTGGGACAGTTTAATGAGCAGTTCTTC. As protein: CASSYLGQFNEQFF.

This chain joins TRBV4-1 and TRBJ1-5, with 8 bases aligning to TRBD1. V lost 4 bases to trimming and J lost 6 bases; unmatched junction nucleotides: 5. CDR1 and CDR2 (germline): MGHRA, YSYEKL. This CDR3 has 14 amino acids. The CDR3 loop is CASSLLTGAQPQHF. The CDR3, as DNA: TGCGCCAGCAGCCTTCTGACAGGGGCTCAGCCCCAGCATTTT.

This rearrangement joins TRBV5-5 to TRBJ1-1; no reliable D call. Per germline, CDR1 SGHKS and CDR2 YYEKEE (reference sequence). The V gene lost 4 bases and the J gene lost 5 bases, with 6 bases spanning the gap. This CDR3 comprises 11 residues. The CDR3 coding sequence is TGTGCCAGCAGCGTGGGTACTGAAGCTTTCTTT. Translating it yields CASSVGTEAFF.

The CDR3 reads CASAPDREFAGYTF. In DNA form, the CDR3 reads TGCGCCAGCGCGCCCGACAGGGAATTTGCTGGCTACACCTTC. The rearrangement joins TRBV10-2 to TRBJ1-2; 7 positions match TRBD1. Trimming cost V 8 bases and J 7 bases; bases outside gene matches: 13. The CDR3 has 14 residues. Germline CDR1 and CDR2: WSHSY and SAAADI.

The chain combines TRBV6-1 with TRBJ2-5; 7 bases are a match to TRBD2. J lost 5 bases, V lost 7 bases, and 13 bases had no gene match. The CDR3 runs to 15 residues. Per germline, CDR1 MNHNS and CDR2 SASEGT. CDR3 loop: CASKWEGGAPETQYF. DNA for the CDR3: TGTGCCAGCAAATGGGAGGGCGGGGCTCCGGAGACCCAGTACTTC.

The chain is built from TRBV27 and TRBJ2-1; 9 nucleotides align to TRBD2. The CDR3 contains 15 residues. The J segment lost 6 bases and the V segment lost 2 bases, leaving 5 bases of the junction unmatched. Germline V lookup: CDR1 MNHEY, CDR2 SMNVEV (reference sequence). CDR3 in amino acids: CASSLAGGAANEQFF. The CDR3 DNA reads as TGTGCCAGCAGTTTAGCGGGGGGGGCAGCCAATGAGCAGTTCTTC.

This chain connects TRBV4-1 to TRBJ1-1; D remains ambiguous. The V gene lost 3 bases and the J gene lost 1 base, with 9 bases spanning the gap. Germline CDR1 is MGHRA and CDR2 is YSYEKL. The CDR3 covers 14 residues. In DNA, the CDR3 is TGCGCCAGCAGCCATTACGGAGGGAACACTGAAGCTTTCTTT. This translates into CASSHYGGNTEAFF.

V is TRBV4-1 and J is TRBJ2-2; D not certain. The length of the CDR3 is 11 residues. The V end was cut by 1 base, the J end by 9 bases, with 3 bases between. Germline-derived CDR1 and CDR2 are MGHRA and YSYEKL. This CDR3 reads CASSQGRELFF. As DNA, the CDR3 is TGCGCCAGCAGCCAAGGTCGGGAGCTGTTTTTT.

The chain recombines TRBV27 with TRBJ1-2; TRBD1 might be the D (6 bases). The CDR3 is 14 amino acids. Deletions cut 5 bases from V and 6 bases from J, with 16 bases between. Per the germline V gene, CDR1 is MNHEY and CDR2 is SMNVEV (reference sequence). The CDR3 DNA is TGTGCCAGCAGTCCCTACTGGACAGACGATGGCTACACCTTC. As protein: CASSPYWTDDGYTF.

This rearrangement joins TRBV5-1 to TRBJ2-1; 7 bases fit TRBD2. The CDR3 extends over 15 amino acids. Germline CDR1 reads SGHRS; CDR2 reads YFSETQ. Trimming cost V 0 bases and J 4 bases; bases outside gene matches: 4. The CDR3 sequence is CASSLGDYPYNEQFF. CDR3 sequence (DNA): TGCGCCAGCAGCTTGGGGGACTATCCTTACAATGAGCAGTTCTTC.